The present T cell receptor (beta chain) was sequenced within a study of shared clonotypes between healthy human individuals. This clone was counted once. Each unsorted sample relied on about 90 million PBMCs as its source of genomic DNA. Sequencing of unsorted PBMC DNA was carried out using ten immunoSEQ deep assay plates. Sequenced by immunoSEQ multiplex PCR; TCRdb stores in-frame clones only, minus some. Of more than 400,000 clones in the sample, around four fifths are singletons; the top ten hold approximately 12%. Trimming removed 0 bases at V and 5 bases at J, with 14 bases between. This CDR3 comprises 16 residues. Germline V gives CDR1 MNHEY, CDR2 SMNVEV (reference sequence).

The clonotype comes from a woman aged 40 to 49 in good health. Some clones in this sample may be carry-over from other donors' samples. V and J are TRBV27 and TRBJ2-1; D not certain. Sequenced sample: PBMCs. The CDR3 here is CASSLSETEVDNEQFF. CDR3 sequence (DNA): TGTGCCAGCAGTTTATCGGAGACTGAAGTCGACAATGAGCAGTTCTTC.